This section outlines one T cell receptor beta chain sequence together with its context. Original processing notes: Reference gene primer amplification yielded estimated nucleated cell counts. TCRdb's table, derived via immunoSEQ multiplex PCR, lists solely in-frame clones and lacks some. V and J calls and clone size are copied from that table; D and trimming were computed from the DNA. The data hold nearly 250,000 clones, with approximately 90% observed a single time. The sample comes from a study of blood T cell repertoires in COVID-19. V lost 7 bases to trimming and J lost 7 bases; unmatched junction nucleotides: 6. The CDR3 is made up of 13 amino acids. Germline CDR1 is LGHDT and CDR2 is YNNKEL (reference sequence). Shortly before study entry, within 2 weeks, exposed participants had met a COVID-19 case.

The source is a man aged 50-60 years who had been exposed to COVID-19. Sequencing was carried out using PBMCs or T cells enriched from blood (not recorded which). This chain uses TRBV3-1 (or the pseudogene TRBV3-2) with TRBJ2-2; 7 positions match TRBD1. In DNA form, the CDR3 reads TGTGCCAGCAACCGACAGGGCCGCGGGGAGCTGTTTTTT. It is translated as CASNRQGRGELFF.